A selection of T cell receptor beta chains follows, all from one sample in a study of cytomegalovirus exposure and HLA in healthy donors. Assay used: immunoSEQ multiplex PCR; TCRdb lists only in-frame clones, some missing. The table has 110,000 to 150,000 clones, roughly nine tenths seen once. The sample taken for sequencing was PBMCs. The receptors were sampled from a man younger than 30 in good health and CMV-seronegative. The CDR3 runs from the conserved cysteine through the conserved F or W. A D gene is named only where the DNA matches it firmly. Size is stated for part of the rows, as once, few or many counts, or as a class when the clone is expanded.

V,D,J,size,DNA,CDR3
TRBV2,TRBD1,TRBJ1-2,-,TGTGCCAGCAATCTGGACAGGGGAGGTGGCTACACCTTC,CASNLDRGGGYTF
TRBV11-3,-,TRBJ2-4,-,TGTGCCAGCAGCCCCAGGGGTTCTCGGTTCCTTCAGTACTTC,CASSPRGSRFLQYF
TRBV4-2,TRBD1,TRBJ2-1,-,TGTGCCAGCAGCCATGCCCCGGGACAGGGCGACAATGAGCAGTTCTTC,CASSHAPGQGDNEQFF
TRBV11-2,TRBD1,TRBJ1-2,-,TGTGCCAGCAGCTTCGACAGGGGGACGAACTATGGCTACACCTTC,CASSFDRGTNYGYTF
TRBV5-6,-,TRBJ1-2,-,TGTGCCAGCACCTACAGGGCTGGCTACACCTTC,CASTYRAGYTF
TRBV15,-,TRBJ1-2,-,TGTGCCACCAGCAGAGACGGACGGGGTCCTTATGGCTACACCTTC,CATSRDGRGPYGYTF
TRBV4-2,-,TRBJ1-2,-,TGTGCCAGCAGCCAGAATGCGGACAGTGAGAACTATGGCTACACCTTC,CASSQNADSENYGYTF
TRBV19,TRBD2,TRBJ2-7,once,TGTGCCAGTAGCGCGGGGGGCTCGTACGAGCAGTACTTC,CASSAGGSYEQYF
TRBV10-3,-,TRBJ1-1,-,TGTGCCATCAGGGAGATTATTAACGGACCCAGGGAAATGAACACTGAAGCTTTCTTT,CAIREIINGPREMNTEAFF
TRBV19,-,TRBJ1-6,few,TGTGCCAGTAGCAGCGGGGGGGCCTATAATTCACCCCTCCACTTT,CASSSGGAYNSPLHF
TRBV30,-,TRBJ2-1,-,TGTGCCTGGAGTACAACTAGCAATGAGCAGTTCTTC,CAWSTTSNEQFF
TRBV18,-,TRBJ2-3,-,TGTGCCAGCTCCCTGGACAGAACAGATACGCAGTATTTT,CASSLDRTDTQYF
TRBV5-1,TRBD1,TRBJ2-1,-,TGCGCCAGCAGCCTGAATCAGGGGGCTTCCTACAATGAGCAGTTCTTC,CASSLNQGASYNEQFF
TRBV7-9,TRBD2,TRBJ2-5,-,TGTGCCAGCAGCTTAGGCGGAGCGGGGGAGACCCAGTACTTC,CASSLGGAGETQYF
TRBV7-9,TRBD2,TRBJ2-6,-,TGTGCCAGCAGCCCGGGACTAGGGCCCCCCGTCCTGACTTTC,CASSPGLGPPVLTF
TRBV4-1,TRBD2,TRBJ2-5,-,TGCGCCAGCAGCCAAGAAGTTGCGGGGGGTCAGGAGACCCAGTACTTC,CASSQEVAGGQETQYF
TRBV7-2,TRBD2,TRBJ2-3,-,TGTGCCAGCAGCTTAAACGCGGGAGGGCCGGGCTTTGCGCAGTATTTT,CASSLNAGGPGFAQYF
TRBV11-3,-,TRBJ1-2,-,TGTGCCAGCAGCTTAGGGGGGGGGAAGGCCCCCTATGGCTACACCTTC,CASSLGGGKAPYGYTF
TRBV2,TRBD2,TRBJ2-2,-,TGTGCCAGCAGTCCCTCTAGCGGGGGGGCCCGGGAGCTGTTTTTT,CASSPSSGGARELFF
TRBV27,TRBD1,TRBJ1-5,-,TGTGCCAGCAGCCCCCGGGACAGGGGAAGCAATCAGCCCCAGCATTTT,CASSPRDRGSNQPQHF
TRBV7-9,-,TRBJ2-2,-,TGTGCCAGCAGCCTGAGATTCGATCGGACTTTAAACACCGGGGAGCTGTTTTTT,CASSLRFDRTLNTGELFF
TRBV19,-,TRBJ2-7,-,TGTGCCAGTAGTGAGGCGGGCAGGGGATACTACGAGCAGTACTTC,CASSEAGRGYYEQYF
TRBV6-5,-,TRBJ2-7,-,TGTGCCAGCAGTTACAGCCAGGGGTCCTACGAGCAGTACTTC,CASSYSQGSYEQYF
TRBV2,-,TRBJ1-2,-,TGTGCCAGCAGTGTTCTGGGTCCGAGGGGCTACACCTTC,CASSVLGPRGYTF
TRBV5-1,-,TRBJ2-2,-,TGCGCCAGCTCCCCGACAGGGAACACCGGGGAGCTGTTTTTT,CASSPTGNTGELFF
TRBV2,TRBD2,TRBJ2-2,-,TGTGCCAGCAGAACTAGCGGGTACACCGGGGAGCTGTTTTTT,CASRTSGYTGELFF
TRBV7-9,-,TRBJ1-1,-,TGTGCCAGCAGCTTCGGTAACACTGAAGCTTTCTTT,CASSFGNTEAFF